This TCR beta chain was sequenced in a study of lymphopenia after photon versus proton radiotherapy. Study-level findings and limits: In patients who died, overall survival fell as post-nadir TCR diversity dropped more. Oligoclonal CD8+ Temra expansion after nadir drove photon patients' diversity drop. Relative stability marked proton patients; photon patients lost diversity and naive cells. Better survival with proton therapy was suggested as possible, not demonstrated.

With respect to this clone: What it recognizes is unknown.

The method was immunoSEQ multiplex PCR; TCRdb's version includes in-frame clones alone and lacks a portion of them. In the table there are more than 70,000 clones, around four fifths of which are singletons. This TCR was recovered from a man aged 55 to 70 with pancreatic cancer. The specimen comprised peripheral blood, sampled from a patient treated with proton-based radiotherapy.

CDR3 sequence: CASSSLGLAGYNEQFF. Written as DNA, the CDR3 is TGTGCCAGCAGCTCGCTGGGACTAGCGGGTTACAATGAGCAGTTCTTC. The V call is TRBV7-2, the J call TRBJ2-1, with 12 positions matching TRBD2. The CDR3 extends over 16 amino acids. Per the germline V gene, CDR1 is SGHTA and CDR2 is FQGNSA. Trimming removed 4 bases from V and 4 bases from J; junction bases left unmatched: 5.